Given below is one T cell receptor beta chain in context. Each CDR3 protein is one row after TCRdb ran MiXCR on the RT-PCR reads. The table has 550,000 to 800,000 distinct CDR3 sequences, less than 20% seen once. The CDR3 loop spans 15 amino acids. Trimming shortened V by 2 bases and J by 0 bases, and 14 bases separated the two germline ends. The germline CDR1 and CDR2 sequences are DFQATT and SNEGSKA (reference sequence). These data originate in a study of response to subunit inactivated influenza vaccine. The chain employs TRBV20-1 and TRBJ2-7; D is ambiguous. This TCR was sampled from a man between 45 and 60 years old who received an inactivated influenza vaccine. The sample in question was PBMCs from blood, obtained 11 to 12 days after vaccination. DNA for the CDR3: TGCAGTGCTAGACAGCGAGACCTCCTCTCCTACGAGCAGTACTTC. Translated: CSARQRDLLSYEQYF.